These 17 T cell receptor beta chains were sequenced from one sample in a study of tissue T cells after allogeneic stem cell transplantation. Generated by immunoSEQ multiplex PCR, the TCRdb table keeps only in-frame clones and is missing some. The sample has over a hundred clones; 70% to 75% are singletons. Sequences were derived from ascending colon tissue, sampled at autopsy. The receptors were gathered from a female patient between 40 and 69 years old with steroid-refractory graft-versus-host disease after an allogeneic stem cell transplant. A subset of T cells may come from the graft donor.

The chain carries TRBV10-2 and TRBJ1-6; TRBD1 might be the D (5 bases). This CDR3 is 16 amino acids long. V dropped 2 bases and J dropped 3 bases, with 11 bases sitting between them. Germline V CDR1 and CDR2: WSHSY, SAAADI. The CDR3 coding sequence is TGCGCCAGCAGTGAGAGGAGGGGACGCTATAATTCACCCCTCCACTTT. This encodes CASSERRGRYNSPLHF.

CDR3 nucleotide sequence: TGTGCCAGCAGTTATATCAGGAGGGTCGCCAATGAGCAGTTCTTC. It yields the protein CASSYIRRVANEQFF. The chain joins TRBV7-9 to TRBJ2-1, with a weak D call TRBD2 (6 bases). This CDR3 is built from 15 residues. Germline lookup yields CDR1 SEHNR and CDR2 FQNEAQ (reference sequence). V was clipped by 6 bases and J by 6 bases, with 18 bases between them.

This clone has only a few counts. This chain links TRBV2 with TRBJ1-4; the D gene is possibly TRBD1 (6 bases). This CDR3 has 15 residues. Germline V lookup: CDR1 SNHLY, CDR2 FYNNEI. The V end lost 6 bases, the J end lost 0 bases, and 11 bases lay between the germline ends. CDR3 residues: CASRLTGATNEKLFF. In DNA, the CDR3 is TGTGCCAGCAGGTTGACAGGCGCAACTAATGAAAAACTGTTTTTT.

V and J are TRBV3-1 (or the pseudogene TRBV3-2) and TRBJ2-7; 8 positions match TRBD1. The CDR3 is made up of 19 amino acids. Trimming removed 1 base from V and 6 bases from J; junction bases left unmatched: 20. Germline CDR1 and CDR2: LGHDT and YNNKEL (reference sequence). For the CDR3, the DNA is TGTGCCAGCAGCCAAGGGGTGTCGTTGGACAGGGCCACCGGCCCCGAGCAGTACTTC. Translating gives CASSQGVSLDRATGPEQYF.

This clone was recorded a few times. The gene calls are TRBV5-5 and TRBJ1-1; D gene ambiguous. Looked up from germline, CDR1 is SGHKS and CDR2 is YYEKEE (reference sequence). CDR3 length equals 13 residues. V shed 1 base and J shed 5 bases, with 9 bases lying between them. CDR3 coding DNA: TGTGCCAGCAGCTTGATCCAGAGAACTGAAGCTTTCTTT. Translating gives CASSLIQRTEAFF.

The rearrangement uses TRBV13 and TRBJ2-7, with 9 bases matching TRBD1. Germline trimming cut 2 bases from V and 4 bases from J; bases unmatched to any gene: 6. Germline V CDR1 and CDR2: PRHDT, FYEKMQ (reference sequence). The CDR3 is 15 residues long. For the CDR3, the DNA is TGTGCCAGCAGCTTAAGGGGACAGGGAATATACGAGCAGTACTTC. It specifies CASSLRGQGIYEQYF. Drawing the rest from reference TRBV13 and TRBJ2-7, the complete variable domain is AAGVIQSPRHLIKEKRETATLKCYPIPRHDTVYWYQQGPGQDPQFLISFYEKMQSDKGSIPDRFSAQQFSDYHSELNMSSLELGDSALYFCASSLRGQGIYEQYFGPGTRLTVT.

The gene calls are TRBV28 and TRBJ2-4; 7 bases are a match to TRBD2. V shed 1 base and J 3 bases; nucleotides not matched to a gene: 12. The CDR3 loop spans 18 amino acids. Germline assignment: CDR1 MDHEN and CDR2 SYDVKM. For the CDR3, the DNA is TGTGCCAGCAGTTTATTCGGGGGGAAGCGGGGAGTCAAAAACATTCAGTACTTC. This sequence encodes CASSLFGGKRGVKNIQYF.

V usage is TRBV27 and J usage is TRBJ1-2, with D uncertain. The V gene's germline CDR1 is MNHEY and CDR2 SMNVEV (reference sequence). V shed 3 bases and J shed 8 bases, with 19 bases lying between them. The CDR3 sequence is 15 residues long. CDR3 protein: CASSLGPGRAEGYTF. The CDR3 DNA reads as TGTGCCAGCAGTTTGGGCCCGGGGAGGGCTGAAGGCTACACCTTC.

The J gene is TRBJ2-7, the V gene TRBV2; D remains ambiguous. The CDR3 consists of 15 residues. Per germline, CDR1 SNHLY and CDR2 FYNNEI. Trimming left V 10 bases short and J 2 bases short, with 21 bases between. The CDR3 coding sequence is TGTGCCACCAAAGGTCCAGAGAGTGGAACCTACGAGCAGTACTTC. It is translated as CATKGPESGTYEQYF.

A single count supports this clone. This chain links TRBV7-9 with TRBJ2-7; D tentatively reads TRBD1 or TRBD2 (5 bases each). The CDR3 consists of 18 residues. Germline CDR1 reads SEHNR; CDR2 reads FQNEAQ (reference sequence). V was clipped by 5 bases and J by 0 bases, with 23 bases between them. CDR3 amino acids: CASSRKRDPQRSSYEQYF. CDR3 DNA sequence: TGTGCCAGCAGCCGGAAACGGGACCCACAGAGGAGCTCCTACGAGCAGTACTTC.

The V gene is TRBV24-1, the J gene TRBJ2-5; D is unresolved. The length of the CDR3 is 13 residues. The germline V gene has CDR1 KGHDR and CDR2 SFDVKD. V was shortened by 4 bases and J by 5 bases, with 10 bases between the two germline ends. This CDR3 reads CATSDSGRETQYF. The CDR3 DNA reads as TGTGCCACCAGTGACTCCGGACGGGAGACCCAGTACTTC.

This clone came up a few times. The chain carries TRBV10-3 and TRBJ1-6, with unresolved D. Trimming stripped 6 bases from V and 8 bases from J, with 11 bases between. The CDR3 totals 13 residues. In germline, CDR1 is ENHRY, CDR2 SYGVKD. DNA of the CDR3: TGTGCCATCAGAAGGAGTGGCGATTCACCCCTCCACTTT. This sequence encodes CAIRRSGDSPLHF.

The chain couples TRBV29-1 to TRBJ2-3; no clear D gene. The CDR3 spans 14 residues. V gave up 4 bases and J gave up 0 bases, with 11 bases separating them. Germline-derived CDR1 and CDR2 are SQVTM and ANQGSEA. CDR3 protein: CSVGPGPSTDTQYF. The CDR3 coding sequence is TGCAGCGTTGGGCCGGGTCCTAGCACAGATACGCAGTATTTT.

The chain joins TRBV11-3 to TRBJ2-3, with TRBD2 matching over 8 bases. This CDR3 contains 15 residues. The V and J ends lost 3 bases and 3 bases, in that order; junction bases with no gene match: 5. Per the germline V gene, CDR1 is SGHNT and CDR2 is YENEEA. In DNA form, the CDR3 reads TGTGCCAGCAGCTTCAGCGGGAGTGGGACAGATACGCAGTATTTT. Translated, it gives CASSFSGSGTDTQYF.

The genes are TRBV5-1 and TRBJ2-6; no reliable D call. The CDR3 runs to 15 residues. The V gene's germline CDR1 is SGHRS and CDR2 YFSETQ. Between the trimmed V and J ends, which lost 1 base and 0 bases, there was a span of 5 bases. CDR3 region: CASSLPTSGANVLTF. The CDR3, as DNA: TGCGCCAGCAGCTTGCCCACCTCTGGGGCCAACGTCCTGACTTTC.

The chain combines TRBV7-9 with TRBJ2-2; a weak D match, TRBD2 (7 bases). V was cut by 0 bases and J by 5 bases, with 13 bases left in between. Germline assignment: CDR1 SEHNR and CDR2 FQNEAQ (reference sequence). CDR3 length equals 16 residues. The CDR3 bases are TGTGCCAGCAGCTTAGCCGGGGGGCAAAGGACCGGGGAGCTGTTTTTT. It is translated as CASSLAGGQRTGELFF.

The chain has TRBV20-1 and TRBJ2-4; no clear D. V was shortened by 4 bases and J by 6 bases, with 7 bases between the two germline ends. This CDR3 has 11 amino acids. Germline V gene sequence: CDR1 DFQATT, CDR2 SNEGSKA (reference sequence). The DNA of the CDR3 is TGCAGTGCTACCAAGGGAAACATTCAGTACTTC. Protein: CSATKGNIQYF.